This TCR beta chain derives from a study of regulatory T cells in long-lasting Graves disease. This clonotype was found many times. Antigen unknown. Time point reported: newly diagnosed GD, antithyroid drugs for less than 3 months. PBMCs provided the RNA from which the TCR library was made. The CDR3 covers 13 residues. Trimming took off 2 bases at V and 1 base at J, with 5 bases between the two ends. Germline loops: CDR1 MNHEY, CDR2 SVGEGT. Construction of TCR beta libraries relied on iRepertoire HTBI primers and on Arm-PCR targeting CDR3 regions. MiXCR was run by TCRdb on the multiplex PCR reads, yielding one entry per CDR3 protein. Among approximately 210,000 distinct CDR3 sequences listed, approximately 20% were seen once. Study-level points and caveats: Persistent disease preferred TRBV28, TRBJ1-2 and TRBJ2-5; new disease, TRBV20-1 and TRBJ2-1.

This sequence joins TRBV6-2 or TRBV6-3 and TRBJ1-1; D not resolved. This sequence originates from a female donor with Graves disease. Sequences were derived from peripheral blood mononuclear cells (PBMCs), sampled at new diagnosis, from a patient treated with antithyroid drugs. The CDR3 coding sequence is TGTGCCAGCAGTTACGTCAAGAACACTGAAGCTTTCTTT. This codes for CASSYVKNTEAFF.